The rows below give T cell receptor beta chains drawn from one sample of a study of blood T cell repertoires in COVID-19. Generated by immunoSEQ multiplex PCR, the TCRdb table keeps only in-frame clones and is missing some. The table records some 180,000 clones, approximately 85% of them present only once. Sequenced sample: PBMCs or T cells enriched from blood (not recorded which). These receptors came from a man aged 35 to 55 who had recovered from COVID-19. Each CDR3 is given with its conserved first and last residue. A D gene is named only where the DNA matches it firmly. Clone size, where shown, is once, few, many, or a class for clones that have expanded.

clone_size: .
v_call: TRBV11-2
j_call: TRBJ1-1
d_call: .
cdr3_length: 14
cdr3_aa: CASKSGGGLTEAFF
cdr3_nt: TGTGCCAGCAAATCGGGGGGCGGTTTAACTGAAGCTTTCTTT

clone_size: .
v_call: TRBV4-1
j_call: TRBJ2-7
d_call: .
cdr3_length: 14
cdr3_aa: CASSQDPAGDEYHF
cdr3_nt: TGCGCCAGCAGCCAAGATCCGGCAGGGGATGAATATCACTTC

clone_size: .
v_call: TRBV28
j_call: TRBJ1-2
d_call: .
cdr3_length: 14
cdr3_aa: CASPHFGTDYGYTF
cdr3_nt: TGTGCCAGTCCTCATTTTGGCACCGATTATGGCTACACCTTC

clone_size: .
v_call: TRBV9
j_call: TRBJ1-2
d_call: .
cdr3_length: 15
cdr3_aa: CASSARGYDNYGYTF
cdr3_nt: TGTGCCAGCAGCGCGAGGGGGTATGACAACTATGGCTACACCTTC

clone_size: few
v_call: TRBV15
j_call: TRBJ2-1
d_call: .
cdr3_length: 14
cdr3_aa: CATSAREGGTSQFF
cdr3_nt: TGTGCCACCAGCGCCCGAGAGGGGGGGACTTCGCAGTTCTTC

clone_size: .
v_call: TRBV19
j_call: TRBJ2-2
d_call: .
cdr3_length: 15
cdr3_aa: CASSIGSLSTGELFF
cdr3_nt: TGTGCCAGTAGTATAGGCTCGCTTAGCACCGGGGAGCTGTTTTTT

clone_size: .
v_call: TRBV19
j_call: TRBJ2-3
d_call: .
cdr3_length: 16
cdr3_aa: CASSNADPLLANTQYF
cdr3_nt: TGTGCCAGTAGTAATGCGGATCCTTTACTAGCAAATACGCAGTATTTT

clone_size: .
v_call: TRBV2
j_call: TRBJ2-2
d_call: .
cdr3_length: 15
cdr3_aa: CASSVQQGQTGELFF
cdr3_nt: TGTGCCAGCAGCGTTCAGCAGGGGCAAACCGGGGAGCTGTTTTTT

clone_size: .
v_call: TRBV7-8
j_call: TRBJ2-1
d_call: TRBD2
cdr3_length: 14
cdr3_aa: CAIQSGTSGNEQFF
cdr3_nt: TGTGCCATACAGTCCGGGACTAGCGGCAATGAGCAGTTCTTC

clone_size: .
v_call: TRBV19
j_call: TRBJ2-1
d_call: .
cdr3_length: 13
cdr3_aa: CASSMGPLNEQFF
cdr3_nt: TGTGCCAGTAGTATGGGCCCTCTGAATGAGCAGTTCTTC

clone_size: .
v_call: TRBV30
j_call: TRBJ1-4
d_call: .
cdr3_length: 13
cdr3_aa: CAFSGSSNEKLFF
cdr3_nt: TGTGCCTTCTCGGGGAGCTCTAATGAAAAACTGTTTTTT

clone_size: .
v_call: TRBV5-5
j_call: TRBJ2-7
d_call: TRBD1
cdr3_length: 15
cdr3_aa: CASSARDSLSYEQYF
cdr3_nt: TGTGCCAGCAGCGCCAGGGACAGTCTTTCCTACGAGCAGTACTTC

clone_size: .
v_call: TRBV12-5
j_call: TRBJ1-3
d_call: TRBD1
cdr3_length: 17
cdr3_aa: CASGNPSGTASGNTIYF
cdr3_nt: TGTGCTAGTGGTAACCCATCTGGGACAGCCTCTGGAAACACCATATATTTT

clone_size: .
v_call: TRBV30
j_call: TRBJ2-3
d_call: .
cdr3_length: 14
cdr3_aa: CAWSVGPGDKHRYF
cdr3_nt: TGTGCCTGGAGTGTGGGACCGGGGGATAAGCATAGGTATTTT

clone_size: .
v_call: TRBV5-4
j_call: TRBJ2-1
d_call: .
cdr3_length: 16
cdr3_aa: CASSSRTGPAYNEQFF
cdr3_nt: TGTGCCAGCAGCTCCAGAACAGGTCCAGCCTACAATGAGCAGTTCTTC

clone_size: once
v_call: TRBV30
j_call: TRBJ1-5
d_call: TRBD1
cdr3_length: 14
cdr3_aa: CAWSGGQVNQPQHF
cdr3_nt: TGTGCCTGGAGTGGTGGACAGGTCAATCAGCCCCAGCATTTT

clone_size: once
v_call: TRBV5-1
j_call: TRBJ2-3
d_call: .
cdr3_length: 14
cdr3_aa: CASSDQGSTDTQYF
cdr3_nt: TGCGCCAGCAGCGACCAGGGCAGCACAGATACGCAGTATTTT

clone_size: .
v_call: TRBV5-4
j_call: TRBJ1-5
d_call: .
cdr3_length: 14
cdr3_aa: CASSLDGKNQPQHF
cdr3_nt: TGTGCCAGCAGCTTGGACGGGAAAAATCAGCCCCAGCATTTT

clone_size: .
v_call: TRBV6-1
j_call: TRBJ1-2
d_call: .
cdr3_length: 11
cdr3_aa: CASTEFQGYTF
cdr3_nt: TGTGCCAGCACAGAATTTCAGGGGTACACCTTC

clone_size: .
v_call: TRBV5-6
j_call: TRBJ2-7
d_call: .
cdr3_length: 12
cdr3_aa: CASSLAKGAQYF
cdr3_nt: TGTGCCAGCAGCTTGGCCAAGGGAGCGCAGTACTTC